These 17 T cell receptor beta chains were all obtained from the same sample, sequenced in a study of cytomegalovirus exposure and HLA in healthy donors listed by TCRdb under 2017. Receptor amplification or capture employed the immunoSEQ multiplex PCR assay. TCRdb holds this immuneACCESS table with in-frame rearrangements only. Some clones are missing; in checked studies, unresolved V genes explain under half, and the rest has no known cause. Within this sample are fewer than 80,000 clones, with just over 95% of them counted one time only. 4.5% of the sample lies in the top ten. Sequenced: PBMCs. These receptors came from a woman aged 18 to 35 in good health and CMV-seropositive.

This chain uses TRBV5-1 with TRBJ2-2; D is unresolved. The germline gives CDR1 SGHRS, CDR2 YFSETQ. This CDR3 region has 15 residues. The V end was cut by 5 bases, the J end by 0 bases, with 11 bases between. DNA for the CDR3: TGCGCCAGCAGTTGGCAGGCGCCGAACACCGGGGAGCTGTTTTTT. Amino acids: CASSWQAPNTGELFF.

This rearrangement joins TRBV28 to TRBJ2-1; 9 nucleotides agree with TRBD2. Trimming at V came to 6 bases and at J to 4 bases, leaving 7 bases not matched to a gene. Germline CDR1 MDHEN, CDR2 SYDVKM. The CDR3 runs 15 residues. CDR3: CASSSTSGNYNEQFF. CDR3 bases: TGTGCCAGCAGCTCGACTAGCGGAAATTACAATGAGCAGTTCTTC.

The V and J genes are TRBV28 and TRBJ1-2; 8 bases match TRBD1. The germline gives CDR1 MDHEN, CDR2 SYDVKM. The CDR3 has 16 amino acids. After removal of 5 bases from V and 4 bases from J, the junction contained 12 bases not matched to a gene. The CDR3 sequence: CASSSQRTGLAYGYTF. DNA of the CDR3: TGTGCCAGCAGTAGCCAAAGGACAGGGTTAGCCTATGGCTACACCTTC.

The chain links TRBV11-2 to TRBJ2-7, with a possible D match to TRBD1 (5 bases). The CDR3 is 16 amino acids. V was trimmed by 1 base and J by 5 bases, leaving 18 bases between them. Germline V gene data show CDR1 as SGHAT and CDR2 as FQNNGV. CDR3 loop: CASSLGKGRNRHEQYF. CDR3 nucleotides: TGTGCCAGCAGCTTAGGAAAGGGGCGTAATCGCCACGAGCAGTACTTC.

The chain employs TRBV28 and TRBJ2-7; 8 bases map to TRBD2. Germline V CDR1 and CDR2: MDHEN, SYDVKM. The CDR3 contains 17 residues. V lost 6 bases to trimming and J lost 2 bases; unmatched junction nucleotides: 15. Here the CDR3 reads CASSTKNPSGPTYEQYF. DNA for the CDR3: TGTGCCAGCAGCACAAAAAACCCTAGCGGGCCAACCTACGAGCAGTACTTC. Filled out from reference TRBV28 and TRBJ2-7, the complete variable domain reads DVKVTQSSRYLVKRTGEKVFLECVQDMDHENMFWYRQDPGLGLRLIYFSYDVKMKEKGDIPEGYSVSREKKERFSLILESASTNQTSMYLCASSTKNPSGPTYEQYFGPGTRLTVT.

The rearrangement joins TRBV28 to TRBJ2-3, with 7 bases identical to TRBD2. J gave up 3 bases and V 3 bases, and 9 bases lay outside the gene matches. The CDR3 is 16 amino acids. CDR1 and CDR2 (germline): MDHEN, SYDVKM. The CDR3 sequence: CASSFIAGVMTDTQYF. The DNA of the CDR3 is TGTGCCAGCAGTTTCATTGCGGGAGTAATGACAGATACGCAGTATTTT.

The CDR3 reads CASSMYGRDSTDTQYF. The CDR3 DNA follows: TGTGCCAGTAGTATGTACGGGAGGGATAGCACAGATACGCAGTATTTT. This chain uses TRBV19 with TRBJ2-3; 8 positions match TRBD2. Germline V CDR1 and CDR2: LNHDA, SQIVND (reference sequence). This CDR3 region has 16 residues. J lost 0 bases, V lost 3 bases, and 5 bases had no gene match.

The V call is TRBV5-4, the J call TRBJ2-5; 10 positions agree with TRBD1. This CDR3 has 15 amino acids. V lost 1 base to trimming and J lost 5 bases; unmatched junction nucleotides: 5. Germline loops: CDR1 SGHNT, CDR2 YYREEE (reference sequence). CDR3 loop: CASSLLPDRGETQYF. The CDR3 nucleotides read TGTGCCAGCAGCTTGTTACCGGACAGGGGGGAGACCCAGTACTTC.

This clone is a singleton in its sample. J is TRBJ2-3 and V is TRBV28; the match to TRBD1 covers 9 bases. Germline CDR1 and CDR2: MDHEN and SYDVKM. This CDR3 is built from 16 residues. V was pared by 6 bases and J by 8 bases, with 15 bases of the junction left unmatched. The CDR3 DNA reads TGTGCCAGCAGGTGGGACAGGGCCCTGGGTTTAGGTACGCAGTATTTT. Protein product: CASRWDRALGLGTQYF.

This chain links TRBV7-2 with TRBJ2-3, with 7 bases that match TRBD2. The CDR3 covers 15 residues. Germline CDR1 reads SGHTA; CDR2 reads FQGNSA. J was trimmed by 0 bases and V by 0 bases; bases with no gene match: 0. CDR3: CASSLAGGSTDTQYF. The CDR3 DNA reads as TGTGCCAGCAGCTTAGCGGGAGGGAGCACAGATACGCAGTATTTT.

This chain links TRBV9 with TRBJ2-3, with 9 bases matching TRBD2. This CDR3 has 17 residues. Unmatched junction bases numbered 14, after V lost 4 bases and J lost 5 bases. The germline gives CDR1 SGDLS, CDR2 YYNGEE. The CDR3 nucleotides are TGTGCCAGCAGCCCGAGGGGAGCGGGAGGAGTTGTAGATACGCAGTATTTT. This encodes CASSPRGAGGVVDTQYF. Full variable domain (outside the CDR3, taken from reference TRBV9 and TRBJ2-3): DSGVTQTPKHLITATGQRVTLRCSPRSGDLSVYWYQQSLDQGLQFLIQYYNGEERAKGNILERFSAQQFPDLHSELNLSSLELGDSALYFCASSPRGAGGVVDTQYFGPGTRLTVL.

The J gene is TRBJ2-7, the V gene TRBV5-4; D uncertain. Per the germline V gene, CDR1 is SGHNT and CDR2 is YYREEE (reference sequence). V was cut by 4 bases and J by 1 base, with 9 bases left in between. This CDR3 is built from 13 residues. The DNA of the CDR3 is TGTGCCAGCAGCGTCGGGTCATCCTACGAGCAGTACTTC. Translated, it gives CASSVGSSYEQYF.

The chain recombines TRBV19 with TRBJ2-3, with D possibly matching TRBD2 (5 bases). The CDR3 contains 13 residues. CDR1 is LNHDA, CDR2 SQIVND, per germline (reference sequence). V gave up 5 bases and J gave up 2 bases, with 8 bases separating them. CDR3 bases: TGTGCCAGTAGTCCTCGGGACACAGATACGCAGTATTTT. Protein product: CASSPRDTDTQYF.

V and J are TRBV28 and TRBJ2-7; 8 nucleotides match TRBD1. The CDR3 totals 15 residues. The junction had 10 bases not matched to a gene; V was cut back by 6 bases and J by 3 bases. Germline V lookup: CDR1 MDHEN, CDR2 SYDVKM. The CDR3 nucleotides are TGTGCCAGCAGCTACTCAGGGGGCAAAAGCTACGAGCAGTACTTC. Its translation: CASSYSGGKSYEQYF.

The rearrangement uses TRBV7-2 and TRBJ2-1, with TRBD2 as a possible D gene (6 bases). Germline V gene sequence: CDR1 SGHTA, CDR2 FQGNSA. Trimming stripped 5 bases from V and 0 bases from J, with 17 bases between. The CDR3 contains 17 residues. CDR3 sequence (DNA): TGTGCCAGCAGCCACGGGAAGCGGGCTATCTCCTACAATGAGCAGTTCTTC. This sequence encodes CASSHGKRAISYNEQFF.

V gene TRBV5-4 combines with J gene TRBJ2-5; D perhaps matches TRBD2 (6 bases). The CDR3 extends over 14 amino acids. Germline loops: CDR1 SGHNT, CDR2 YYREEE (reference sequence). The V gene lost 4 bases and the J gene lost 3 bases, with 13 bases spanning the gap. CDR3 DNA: TGTGCCAGCAGCCGGTCGGGGGTAAAAGAGACCCAGTACTTC. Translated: CASSRSGVKETQYF.

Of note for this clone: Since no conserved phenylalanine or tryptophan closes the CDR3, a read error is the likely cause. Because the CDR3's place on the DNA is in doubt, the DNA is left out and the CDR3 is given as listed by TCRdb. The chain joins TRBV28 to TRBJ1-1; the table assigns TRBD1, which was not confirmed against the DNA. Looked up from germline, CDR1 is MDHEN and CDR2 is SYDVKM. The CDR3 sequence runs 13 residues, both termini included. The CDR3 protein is CASSFWGQRGLDV.